This T cell receptor (beta chain) was found in a study of a mutant IDH1 vaccine in newly diagnosed glioma. For the study at large: First vaccine doses came 4-6 weeks after radiotherapy alone, or with temozolomide cycles. General study findings and limits: There seemed to be no relation between pseudoprogression and changes in top peripheral T cell clonotypes.

The CDR3 is made up of 16 amino acids. V gave up 4 bases and J gave up 2 bases, with 15 bases separating them. The V gene's germline CDR1 is MGHRA and CDR2 YSYEKL. Sequenced by immunoSEQ multiplex PCR; TCRdb stores in-frame clones only, minus some. This table holds roughly 51,000 clones, 80% to 90% found once. Time point denoted: week 23, last vaccination. In every dose of vaccine, 300 ug of mutant IDH1 20-mer peptide was given alongside topical imiquimod. On this clone: Its antigen is still unknown.

The sequence was obtained from a woman in her thirties or forties with glioma. Some clones in this sample may be carry-over from other donors' samples. V is TRBV4-1 and J is TRBJ2-1; D may be TRBD1 (6 bases). The sample in question was PBMCs, obtained from a glioma patient whose treatment included an IDH1 peptide vaccine. CDR3 sequence: CASSLPPQGTYNEQFF. The CDR3 coding sequence is TGCGCCAGCAGCCTCCCACCGCAGGGGACCTACAATGAGCAGTTCTTC.